This T cell receptor (beta chain) is from a study of blood T cell repertoires in COVID-19. In the source study's methods: The assay estimated nucleated cells by amplifying reference gene primers. The protocol was immunoSEQ multiplex PCR, while the TCRdb copy is restricted to in-frame clones and leaves out a portion. From that table come the V and J calls and clone size; the DNA was used to work out D and trimming. The repertoire has 60,000 to 70,000 clones, over 75% of them found once; the top ten carry roughly 24%. Trimming pared 2 bases from V and 1 base from J, leaving 5 bases between. The germline V gene has CDR1 LGHDT and CDR2 YNNKEL (reference sequence). The CDR3 has 14 residues. This clone was detected only once.

The specimen was peripheral blood. The chain couples TRBV3-1 (or the pseudogene TRBV3-2) to TRBJ2-2; D not certain. The clonotype originates from a man aged 50-59 years with acute or convalescent COVID-19. The CDR3 DNA follows: TGTGCCAGCAGCCAAAGCATGAACACCGGGGAGCTGTTTTTT. Its protein is CASSQSMNTGELFF.